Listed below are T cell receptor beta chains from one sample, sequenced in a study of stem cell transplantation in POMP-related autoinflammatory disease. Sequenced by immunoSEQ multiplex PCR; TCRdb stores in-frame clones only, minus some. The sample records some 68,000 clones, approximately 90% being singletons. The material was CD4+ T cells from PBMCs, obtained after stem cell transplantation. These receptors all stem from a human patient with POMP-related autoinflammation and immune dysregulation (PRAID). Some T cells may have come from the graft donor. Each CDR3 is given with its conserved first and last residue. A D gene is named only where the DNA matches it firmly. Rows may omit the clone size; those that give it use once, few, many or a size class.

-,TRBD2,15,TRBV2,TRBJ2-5,TGTGCCAGCAGCCGTCTCGGCGGGGGCCAAGAGACCCAGTACTTC,CASSRLGGGQETQYF
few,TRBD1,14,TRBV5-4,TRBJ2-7,TGTGCCAGCAGCTTGGAACAGGGGCCCTACGAGCAGTACTTC,CASSLEQGPYEQYF
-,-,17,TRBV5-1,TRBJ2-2,TGCGCCAGCACCCCCCCCGTAGGCGGTGGGAATCTCGGGGAGCTGTTTTTT,CASTPPVGGGNLGELFF
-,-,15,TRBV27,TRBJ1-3,TGTGCCAGCAGTTTAACCGGGACGTTTGGAAACACCATATATTTT,CASSLTGTFGNTIYF
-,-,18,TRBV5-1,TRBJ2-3,TGCGCCAGCAGCTTGGTCGCCGTTGGGGGACTTCCAGCAGATACGCAGTATTTT,CASSLVAVGGLPADTQYF
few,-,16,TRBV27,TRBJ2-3,TGTGCCAGCAGCCTTTATGGGCACGGGGGTACAGATACGCAGTATTTT,CASSLYGHGGTDTQYF
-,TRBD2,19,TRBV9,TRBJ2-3,TGTGCCAGCAGCGTAGCTTCGACTAGCGGGGGGGCCCTAACAGATACGCAGTATTTT,CASSVASTSGGALTDTQYF
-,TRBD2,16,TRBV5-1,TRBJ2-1,TGCGCCAGCAGCTTGGTTCCTAGCGGGACAAACAATGAGCAGTTCTTC,CASSLVPSGTNNEQFF
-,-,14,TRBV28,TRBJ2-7,TGTGCCAGCAGTCCGGCAGGGACGGACTACGAGCAGTACTTC,CASSPAGTDYEQYF
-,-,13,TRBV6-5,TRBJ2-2,TGTGCCAGCAGTCGGACAGTTAACGGGGAGCTGTTTTTT,CASSRTVNGELFF
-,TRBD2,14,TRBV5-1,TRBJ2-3,TGCGCCAGCAGCTCCCGGGGAGGGGCAGATACGCAGTATTTT,CASSSRGGADTQYF
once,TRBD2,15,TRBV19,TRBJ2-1,TGTGCCACGGGGGGCCTAGCGGGAGGGATCAATGAGCAGTTCTTC,CATGGLAGGINEQFF
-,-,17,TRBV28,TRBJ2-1,TGTGCCAGCAGTTTTACTACCCCTTGGGGCTCCTACAATGAGCAGTTCTTC,CASSFTTPWGSYNEQFF
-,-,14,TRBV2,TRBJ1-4,TGTGCCAGCAGTGATGCCAGGGGAAATGAAAAACTGTTTTTT,CASSDARGNEKLFF
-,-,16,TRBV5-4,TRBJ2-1,TGTGCCAGCAGCCCGGGGGGACAGAGCTCCTACAATGAGCAGTTCTTC,CASSPGGQSSYNEQFF
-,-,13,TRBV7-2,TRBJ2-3,TGTGCCAGCACGAGCTTAGTGGGCGATACGCAGTATTTT,CASTSLVGDTQYF
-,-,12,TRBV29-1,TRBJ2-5,TGCAGCGTTTTATCCATTCAAGAGACCCAGTACTTC,CSVLSIQETQYF
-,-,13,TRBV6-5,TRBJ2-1,TGTGCCAGCAGGATGCTGGATTTCGGTCACAAGTTCTTC,CASRMLDFGHKFF
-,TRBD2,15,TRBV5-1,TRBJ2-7,TGCGCCAGCAGCTTGGTGGGACTAGCCCAAAGCCAGCAGTACTTC,CASSLVGLAQSQQYF
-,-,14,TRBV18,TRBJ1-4,TGTGCCAGCTCACCTACGGGACTGATTGAAAAACTGTTTTTT,CASSPTGLIEKLFF
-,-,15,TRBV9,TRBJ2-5,TGTGCCAGCAGCCGGAGCGGATTGTACCAAGAGACCCAGTACTTC,CASSRSGLYQETQYF
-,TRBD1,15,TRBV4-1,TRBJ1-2,TGCGCCAGCAGCCAAGATGGGACAGGGGTTCGAGGCTACACCTTC,CASSQDGTGVRGYTF
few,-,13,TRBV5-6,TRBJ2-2,TGTGCCAGCAGCCGTAGTCCCACCGGGGAGCTGTTTTTT,CASSRSPTGELFF
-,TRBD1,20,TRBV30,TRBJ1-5,TGTGCCTGGAGTCCCGGGACAGTTTACCCCCTAGCCTATAGCAATCAGCCCCAGCATTTT,CAWSPGTVYPLAYSNQPQHF
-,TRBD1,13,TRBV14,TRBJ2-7,TGTGCCAGCAGCCAGGGACAGATCTACGAGCAGTACTTC,CASSQGQIYEQYF
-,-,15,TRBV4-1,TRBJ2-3,TGCGCCAGCAGCCAAGCTCGCCGGGGAGTGGATACGCAGTATTTT,CASSQARRGVDTQYF
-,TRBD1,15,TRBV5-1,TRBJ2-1,TGCGCCAGCTCATTCGCCGGGACAGGGGTTAGTGAGCAGTTCTTC,CASSFAGTGVSEQFF
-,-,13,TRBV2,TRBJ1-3,TGTGCCAGCACGGGGGGTCAAGGAAACACCATATATTTT,CASTGGQGNTIYF
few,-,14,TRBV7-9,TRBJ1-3,TGTGCCAGCAGCCCCGATATCTCTGGAAACACCATATATTTT,CASSPDISGNTIYF
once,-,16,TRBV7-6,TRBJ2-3,TGTGCCAGCAGCCGCATTGGGGGACACAGCACAGATACGCAGTATTTT,CASSRIGGHSTDTQYF
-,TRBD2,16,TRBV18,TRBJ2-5,TGTGCCAGCTCACCGGGCGGGGGGGCTCGGTTGGAGACCCAGTACTTC,CASSPGGGARLETQYF
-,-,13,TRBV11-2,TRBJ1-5,TGTGCCAGCAGCTTATACAGCAATCAGCCCCAGCATTTT,CASSLYSNQPQHF
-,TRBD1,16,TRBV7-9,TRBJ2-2,TGTGCCAGCAGAGATAGGACAGGGACGAACCGCGGGGAGCTGTTTTTT,CASRDRTGTNRGELFF
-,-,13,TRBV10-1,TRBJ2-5,TGCGCCAGCAGTGAATGGGGGGAAGAGGCCCAGTACTTC,CASSEWGEEAQYF
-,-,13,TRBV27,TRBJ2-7,TGTGCCAGCAGTTTCTCCCGCGGGACAGAGCAGTACTTC,CASSFSRGTEQYF
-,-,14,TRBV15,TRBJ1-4,TGTGCCACCAGCAGACCTCGGACAGCAAAAAAACTGTTTTTT,CATSRPRTAKKLFF
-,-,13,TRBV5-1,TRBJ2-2,TGCGCCAGCAGCTTGCCCGTAACCGGGGAGCTGTTTTTT,CASSLPVTGELFF
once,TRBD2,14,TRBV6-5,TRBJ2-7,TGTGCCAGCACCCCTAGCGGGAGTCGACTCGAGCAGTACTTC,CASTPSGSRLEQYF
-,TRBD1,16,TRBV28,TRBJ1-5,TGTGCCAGCAGTCCTCGGGGGACAGTTTACAATCAGCCCCAGCATTTT,CASSPRGTVYNQPQHF
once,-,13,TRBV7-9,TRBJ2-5,TGTGCCAGCAGCTCCCCTAGGGTCGAGACCCAGTACTTC,CASSSPRVETQYF
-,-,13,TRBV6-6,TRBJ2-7,TGTGCCAGCAGTTACGGCCAGGTCGGCGAGCAGTACTTC,CASSYGQVGEQYF
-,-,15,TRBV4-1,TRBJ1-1,TGCGCCAGCAGCGACCCCCCCAGGCTAAGAACTGAAGCTTTCTTT,CASSDPPRLRTEAFF
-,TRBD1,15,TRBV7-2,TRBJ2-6,TGTGCCAGCAGCGCAGGGGGCAGTGGGGCCAACGTCCTGACTTTC,CASSAGGSGANVLTF
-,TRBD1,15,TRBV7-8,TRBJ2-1,TGTGCCAGCAGCTCCATGACAGGGAGCTACAATGAGCAGTTCTTC,CASSSMTGSYNEQFF
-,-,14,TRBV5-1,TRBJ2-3,TGCGCCAGCAGCGCCGGGACTTCTCCAGATACGCAGTATTTT,CASSAGTSPDTQYF
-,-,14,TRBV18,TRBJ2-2,TGTGCCAGCTCACCCGACAGACGCACCGGGGAGCTGTTTTTT,CASSPDRRTGELFF
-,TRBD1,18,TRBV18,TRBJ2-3,TGTGCCAGCTCACCACCCTCGGGCAGGGGGCTCTTGGGAGATACGCAGTATTTT,CASSPPSGRGLLGDTQYF
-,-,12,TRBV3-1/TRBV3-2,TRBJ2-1,TGTGCCAGCAGCAAGGGGTACAATGAGCAGTTCTTC,CASSKGYNEQFF
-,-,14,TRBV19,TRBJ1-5,TGTGCCAGTAGTATCGAGGCAGTCGCTCGGCCCCAGCATTTT,CASSIEAVARPQHF
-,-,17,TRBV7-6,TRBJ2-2,TGTGCCAGCAGCTTCTCCAGGACATTAGGGAACACCGGGGAGCTGTTTTTT,CASSFSRTLGNTGELFF
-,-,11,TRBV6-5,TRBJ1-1,TGTGCCAGCAGGGGGGGGGCTGAAGCTTTCTTT,CASRGGAEAFF
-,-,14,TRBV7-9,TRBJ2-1,TGTGCCAGCAGCTTACCGGGACCGATCAATGAGCAGTTCTTC,CASSLPGPINEQFF
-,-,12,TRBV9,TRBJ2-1,TGTGCCAGCAGCGCAGGTGTCAATGAGCAGTTCTTC,CASSAGVNEQFF
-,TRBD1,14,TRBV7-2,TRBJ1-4,TGTGCCAGCAGCCTCGGGACAGCCCAAGAAAAACTGTTTTTT,CASSLGTAQEKLFF
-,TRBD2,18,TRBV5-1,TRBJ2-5,TGCGCCAGCAGCTTGACTAGCGGGGGGTTTTTGAACCAAGAGACCCAGTACTTC,CASSLTSGGFLNQETQYF